This T cell receptor (beta chain) was captured by sequencing in a study of blood T cell repertoires in COVID-19. At the level of the study: In each case, the material was cDNA or gDNA derived from T cells, B-cell-depleted T cells, or PBMCs.

Germline V CDR1 and CDR2: SGHNT, YYREEE (reference sequence). The CDR3 is made up of 17 amino acids. Trimming removed 5 bases from V and 5 bases from J; junction bases left unmatched: 15. Authors' methods: Amplification with reference gene primers provided the estimates of nucleated cell counts. The protocol was immunoSEQ multiplex PCR, while the TCRdb copy is restricted to in-frame clones and leaves out a portion. The V and J calls and clone size come from that table; D and trimming were worked out from the DNA. The table records about 43,000 clones, 86% of them present only once. This clone was counted once.

Sequencing was carried out using peripheral blood. This receptor was obtained from a man aged 60 to 69 with active COVID-19. The V call is TRBV5-4, the J call TRBJ2-1; TRBD2 agrees at 8 bases. The CDR3 protein is CASSFFHALAGNNEQFF. The CDR3 DNA sequence: TGTGCCAGCAGTTTTTTCCACGCCCTAGCGGGTAACAATGAGCAGTTCTTC.